This entry describes one T cell receptor beta chain. Original handling: Amplification with reference gene primers provided the estimates of nucleated cell counts. The table came from immunoSEQ multiplex PCR; TCRdb's copy has only in-frame clones and leaves some out. V, J and clone size are those of that table, while D and trimming were read from the DNA. The sample lists roughly 90,000 clones, 87% seen once, with about 1.2% in the top ten. The data originate from a study of blood T cell repertoires in COVID-19. Study summary: There were acute and convalescent COVID-19 samples, and they came from the United States, Italy and Spain. T cells, B-cell-depleted T cells, or PBMCs supplied cDNA or gDNA.

This CDR3 has 15 residues. After removal of 3 bases from V and 7 bases from J, the junction contained 5 bases not matched to a gene. Per germline, CDR1 MNHEY and CDR2 SMNVEV (reference sequence). This TCR was sampled from a human donor in a cohort sampled during active COVID-19. The chain joins TRBV27 to TRBJ2-7; 14 nucleotides line up with TRBD2. Sample: peripheral blood. The CDR3 region has the DNA TGTGCCAGCAGTTTCCTCGGGACTAGCGGGAGTGAGCAGTACTTC. The encoded protein is CASSFLGTSGSEQYF.